This entry lists 27 T cell receptor beta chains sequenced from one sample in a study of identical twins. TCRdb analysed the 5' RACE reads with MiXCR anew, one entry per CDR3 protein. Among about 730,000 distinct CDR3 sequences, 21% were seen once, and the ten largest hold around 4.4%. The same data also contributed to another study, on T cells expressing NK-cell markers.

The sample was PBMCs. These receptors were taken from a woman aged 18-29 years in good health.

The sample holds a few counts of this clonotype. The chain carries TRBV29-1 and TRBJ2-5; 8 nucleotides match TRBD2. V shed 6 bases and J 4 bases; nucleotides not matched to a gene: 7. The V gene's germline CDR1 is SQVTM and CDR2 ANQGSEA. The CDR3 extends over 13 amino acids. CDR3 sequence reads: CSVVTSGLETQYF. The CDR3 DNA sequence: TGCAGCGTGGTCACTAGCGGCTTAGAGACCCAGTACTTC.

V gene TRBV2 combines with J gene TRBJ2-5; 7 nucleotides align to TRBD2. This CDR3 is built from 15 residues. Per the germline V gene, CDR1 is SNHLY and CDR2 is FYNNEI. V lost 4 bases, J lost 1 base, and 6 bases stayed unmatched. Written as DNA, the CDR3 is TGTGCCAGCAGTGGCAGCGGGGCAATCCAAGAGACCCAGTACTTC. This codes for CASSGSGAIQETQYF. Combining the CDR3 with reference TRBV2 and TRBJ2-5 gives the whole variable domain EPEVTQTPSHQVTQMGQEVILRCVPISNHLYFYWYRQILGQKVEFLVSFYNNEISEKSEIFDDQFSVERPDGSNFTLKIRSTKLEDSAMYFCASSGSGAIQETQYFGPGTRLLVL.

V gene TRBV11-2 combines with J gene TRBJ2-3; D not resolved. From germline, CDR1 is SGHAT and CDR2 FQNNGV. Trimming took off 3 bases at V and 5 bases at J, with 9 bases between the two ends. The CDR3 totals 13 residues. CDR3 DNA sequence: TGTGCCAGCAGCTTGGTTATAGGAGATACGCAGTATTTT. Protein sequence: CASSLVIGDTQYF.

This clonotype was detected a few times. The V gene is TRBV20-1, the J gene TRBJ1-2; D might be TRBD1 (5 bases). This CDR3 spans 13 amino acids. The germline gives CDR1 DFQATT, CDR2 SNEGSKA (reference sequence). With 0 bases removed from V and 3 bases from J, the gap between germline ends came to 8 bases. This CDR3 is CSARDSRDYGYTF. CDR3 DNA sequence: TGCAGTGCTAGAGATAGCAGGGACTATGGCTACACCTTC.

This clonotype was picked up many times. J is TRBJ2-5 and V is TRBV20-1; D gene ambiguous. Germline CDR1 is DFQATT and CDR2 is SNEGSKA (reference sequence). This CDR3 region has 14 residues. The V end was cut by 0 bases, the J end by 3 bases, with 11 bases between. CDR3 region: CSARDAVGEETQYF. Here the CDR3 DNA reads TGCAGTGCTAGAGATGCGGTCGGTGAAGAGACCCAGTACTTC.

This clonotype appeared a few times. The genes are TRBV9 and TRBJ1-2; D is unclear. In germline, CDR1 is SGDLS, CDR2 YYNGEE. The ends were cut back, 4 bases at V and 4 bases at J, with 17 bases in the middle. The CDR3 length is 15 residues. For the CDR3, the DNA is TGTGCCAGCAGCCTAGACACCTCCGGGCTCTATGGCTACACCTTC. It translates to CASSLDTSGLYGYTF.

This clonotype was seen once. This chain uses TRBV12-3 or TRBV12-4 with TRBJ2-2, with TRBD2 matching over 8 bases. With V trimmed by 10 bases and J by 6 bases, 4 bases remained unmatched. The CDR3 has 12 residues. The CDR3 coding sequence is TGTGCCACCAAACTAGCGGCCGGGGAGCTGTTTTTT. It translates to CATKLAAGELFF.

This clonotype was recorded a few times. The CDR3 region has the DNA TGTGCCAGCAGCTTCCAAGGGGAGCTGTTTTTT. Protein product: CASSFQGELFF. The chain uses TRBV7-2 and TRBJ2-2; no reliable D call. Germline CDR1 is SGHTA and CDR2 is FQGNSA. Trimming left V 3 bases short and J 8 bases short, with 4 bases between. This CDR3 is 11 amino acids long.

The chain uses TRBV7-2 and TRBJ2-1; the D call may be TRBD1 or TRBD2 (5 bases each). CDR1 is SGHTA and CDR2 is FQGNSA in the germline V gene. The CDR3 runs 11 residues. Trimming took off 5 bases at V and 11 bases at J, with 10 bases between the two ends. CDR3 sequence reads: CASSPGPKQFF. As DNA, the CDR3 is TGTGCCAGCAGCCCGGGGCCGAAGCAGTTCTTC.

The chain couples TRBV4-3 to TRBJ1-1; possibly TRBD1 for D (6 bases). V lost 2 bases and J lost 6, with 13 bases in between. Germline V gives CDR1 LGHNA, CDR2 YSLEER. The CDR3 extends over 14 amino acids. The CDR3 here is CASSQQTGDPEAFF. The CDR3 DNA sequence: TGCGCCAGCAGCCAACAGACAGGCGACCCTGAAGCTTTCTTT.

The sample holds a few counts of this clonotype. The chain employs TRBV20-1 and TRBJ2-5; 9 bases are a match to TRBD1. The CDR3 extends over 15 amino acids. Trimming at V came to 1 base and at J to 7 bases, leaving 10 bases not matched to a gene. Germline V gives CDR1 DFQATT, CDR2 SNEGSKA (reference sequence). As DNA, the CDR3 is TGCAGTGCTAGAGTCACAGGGGGCGGCCAGGGGACCCAGTACTTC. Translated, it gives CSARVTGGGQGTQYF.

The chain combines TRBV10-3 with TRBJ2-2; no clear D gene. The germline V and J ends were trimmed by 6 bases and 0 bases, with 5 bases remaining between them. Germline values: CDR1 ENHRY, CDR2 SYGVKD. The CDR3 is 13 amino acids. The CDR3, as DNA: TGTGCCATCAGGGCCGCGAACACCGGGGAGCTGTTTTTT. Residues: CAIRAANTGELFF.

This clonotype has just a few counts. The chain uses TRBV20-1 and TRBJ2-1; 10 nucleotides agree with TRBD2. The CDR3 has 15 residues. The V and J ends lost 6 bases and 7 bases, in that order; junction bases with no gene match: 12. CDR1 DFQATT and CDR2 SNEGSKA come from the germline V gene (reference sequence). CDR3 sequence reads: CSALQREGLGNEQFF. The CDR3 DNA reads TGCAGTGCACTACAGCGGGAGGGCCTCGGGAATGAGCAGTTCTTC.

The chain joins TRBV20-1 to TRBJ2-3; D call uncertain. The CDR3 is 11 residues long. The V gene lost 6 bases and the J gene lost 4 bases, with 8 bases spanning the gap. CDR1 and CDR2 (germline): DFQATT, SNEGSKA (reference sequence). The CDR3 DNA follows: TGCAGTGCCGCACGGCCAGATACGCAGTATTTT. This translates into CSAARPDTQYF.

This clonotype was seen a handful of times. This chain links TRBV29-1 with TRBJ1-6; D may be TRBD1 (6 bases). The germline V gene has CDR1 SQVTM and CDR2 ANQGSEA. V dropped 6 bases and J dropped 6 bases, with 15 bases sitting between them. The CDR3 is made up of 14 amino acids. CDR3 region: CSVRTRDTNSPLHF. The CDR3, as DNA: TGCAGCGTCAGGACTCGGGACACTAATTCACCCCTCCACTTT.

In its sample, this clonotype was seen once. The chain couples TRBV20-1 to TRBJ2-1; 9 bases fit TRBD2. This CDR3 region has 14 residues. Trimming took 7 bases from V and 2 from J; bases not matched to a gene: 6. Per the germline V gene, CDR1 is DFQATT and CDR2 is SNEGSKA (reference sequence). Written as DNA, the CDR3 is TGCAGTGTACTCAAGCGGGAGGCCTACAATGAGCAGTTCTTC. Its translation is CSVLKREAYNEQFF.

The J gene is TRBJ1-3, the V gene TRBV21-1. TRBV21-1 is a listed pseudogene. This CDR3 has 15 amino acids. The DNA for the CDR3 is TGTGCCAGCAACGCCAGGAGGTCAACCGGAAACACCATATATTTT. Protein sequence: CASNARRSTGNTIYF.

The genes are TRBV12-3 or TRBV12-4 and TRBJ1-6; D gene unclear. V dropped 3 bases and J dropped 9 bases, with 12 bases sitting between them. The CDR3 runs to 14 residues. The CDR3 loop reads CASSLGFGSSPLHF. Here the CDR3 DNA reads TGTGCCAGCAGTTTGGGGTTCGGTAGTTCACCCCTCCACTTT.

This clonotype occurred a few times. The chain combines TRBV27 with TRBJ2-3, with TRBD1 as a possible D gene (6 bases). Germline loops: CDR1 MNHEY, CDR2 SMNVEV (reference sequence). V was trimmed by 6 bases and J by 0 bases, leaving 25 bases between them. The CDR3 sequence is 19 residues long. CDR3: CASRSPTADRFHSTDTQYF. CDR3 nucleotides: TGTGCCAGCAGAAGCCCCACCGCTGACAGGTTCCATAGCACAGATACGCAGTATTTT.

Written as DNA, the CDR3 is TGCAGTGCTCGTAGACCCTCCTACGAGCAGTACTTC. This encodes CSARRPSYEQYF. V is TRBV20-1 and J is TRBJ2-7; D gene unclear. This CDR3 has 12 residues. The V and J ends lost 5 bases and 0 bases respectively, with 8 bases between them. Germline-derived CDR1 and CDR2 are DFQATT and SNEGSKA (reference sequence).

The J gene is TRBJ2-7, the V gene TRBV6-2 or TRBV6-3, with 7 bases that match TRBD1. Per germline, CDR1 MNHEY and CDR2 SVGEGT. The CDR3 spans 14 residues. V lost 10 bases and J lost 4; bases outside the gene matches: 13. The CDR3 region has the DNA TGTGCCACCCAGCTCCGCGGACAGGTGTACGAGCAGTACTTC. Its protein is CATQLRGQVYEQYF.

The table lists this clonotype with a few counts. J is TRBJ2-3 and V is TRBV20-1; D call uncertain. Germline lookup yields CDR1 DFQATT and CDR2 SNEGSKA (reference sequence). Trimming shortened V by 5 bases and J by 2 bases, and 5 bases separated the two germline ends. CDR3 length: 11 amino acids. For the CDR3, the DNA is TGCAGTGCTGGCCCCACAGATACGCAGTATTTT. As protein: CSAGPTDTQYF.

V and J are TRBV12-3 or TRBV12-4 and TRBJ2-7, with 8 bases aligning to TRBD2. This CDR3 is built from 14 residues. J was trimmed by 6 bases and V by 5 bases; bases with no gene match: 9. CDR3 region: CASSPRGGQTEQYF. The CDR3 bases are TGTGCCAGCAGTCCCCGGGGGGGGCAGACCGAGCAGTACTTC.

The V and J genes are TRBV27 and TRBJ2-1, with 12 bases fitting TRBD2. Germline CDR1 reads MNHEY; CDR2 reads SMNVEV (reference sequence). V was clipped by 4 bases and J by 7 bases; unmatched bases: 8. This CDR3 has 16 amino acids. The CDR3 DNA is TGTGCCAGCAGTTCGCAGACTAGCGGGAGAGGAAATGAGCAGTTCTTC. Encoded protein: CASSSQTSGRGNEQFF.

The genes are TRBV20-1 and TRBJ1-1; D not certain. CDR1 DFQATT and CDR2 SNEGSKA come from the germline V gene (reference sequence). V lost 6 bases, J lost 3 bases, and 11 bases lay in between. CDR3 size: 12 residues. CDR3 amino acids: CSAQESYTEAFF. In DNA form, the CDR3 reads TGCAGTGCCCAAGAGTCGTACACTGAAGCTTTCTTT.

The J gene is TRBJ2-1, the V gene TRBV10-1, with 9 positions matching TRBD2. There are 23 residues in the CDR3. The germline CDR1 and CDR2 sequences are WNHNN and SYGVQD (reference sequence). Trimming cost V 0 bases and J 6 bases; bases outside gene matches: 27. CDR3 DNA sequence: TGCGCCAGCAGTGAGTCGTTATGGGAAGAATTAGCGGGAGAGGGGATCGGGGGCAATGAGCAGTTCTTC. Translating it yields CASSESLWEELAGEGIGGNEQFF.

The sample holds many counts of this clonotype. This chain joins TRBV12-3 or TRBV12-4 and TRBJ1-5, with D unclear. Between the trimmed V and J ends, which lost 3 bases and 7 bases, there was a span of 10 bases. The CDR3 length is 13 residues. The CDR3 loop reads CASSLIDEQPQHF. As DNA, the CDR3 is TGTGCCAGCAGTTTGATAGATGAACAGCCCCAGCATTTT.